This T cell receptor beta chain was sequenced for a study of T cells after yellow fever vaccination. Findings and caveats of the study: Researchers noted that a small share of clonotypes showed up in both CD4 and CD8 compartments.

TCR cDNA was made by 5'RACE template switching, adding a universal primer site and UMIs. TCRdb re-called the 5' RACE reads with MiXCR, one entry per CDR3 protein. The data show a few hundred thousand distinct CDR3 sequences, with 7% to 9% seen just once and approximately 15% held by the top ten. A few counts support this clonotype. Its antigen is not known. V lost 2 bases, J lost 6 bases, and 3 bases stayed unmatched. This CDR3 region has 13 residues. Germline V CDR1 and CDR2: MNHEY, SVGEGT. The receptor comes from a man aged 18 to 35 who received the YFV17D yellow fever vaccine. Source: PBMCs, taken about 41 days after the first yellow fever vaccination. The V call is TRBV6-2 or TRBV6-3, the J call TRBJ1-2; 7 bases match TRBD1. DNA of the CDR3: TGTGCCAGCAGTTACGGAGGGGGCGATGGCTACACCTTC. It codes for CASSYGGGDGYTF.